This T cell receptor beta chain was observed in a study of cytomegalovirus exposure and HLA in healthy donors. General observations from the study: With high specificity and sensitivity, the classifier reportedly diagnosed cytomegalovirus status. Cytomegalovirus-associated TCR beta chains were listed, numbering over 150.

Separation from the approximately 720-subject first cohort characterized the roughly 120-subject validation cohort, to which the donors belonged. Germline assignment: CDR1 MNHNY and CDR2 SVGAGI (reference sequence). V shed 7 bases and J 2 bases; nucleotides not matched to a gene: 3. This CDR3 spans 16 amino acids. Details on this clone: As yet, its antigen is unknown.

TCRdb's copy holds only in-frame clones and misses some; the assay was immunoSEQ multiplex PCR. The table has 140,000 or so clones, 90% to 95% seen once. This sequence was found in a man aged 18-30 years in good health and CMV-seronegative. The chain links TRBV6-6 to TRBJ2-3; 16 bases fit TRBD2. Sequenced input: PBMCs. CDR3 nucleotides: TGTGCCAGCACGGGACTAGCGGGAGGGTTCACAGATACGCAGTATTTT. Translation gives CASTGLAGGFTDTQYF.